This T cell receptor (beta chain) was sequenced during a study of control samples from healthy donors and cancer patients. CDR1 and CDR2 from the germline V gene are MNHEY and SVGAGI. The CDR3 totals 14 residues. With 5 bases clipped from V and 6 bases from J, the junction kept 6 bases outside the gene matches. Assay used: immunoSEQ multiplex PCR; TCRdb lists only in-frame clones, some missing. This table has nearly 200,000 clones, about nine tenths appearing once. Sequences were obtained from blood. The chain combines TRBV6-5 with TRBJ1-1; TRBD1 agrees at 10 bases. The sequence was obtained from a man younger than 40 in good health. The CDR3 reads CASSRDRGRSEAFF. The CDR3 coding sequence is TGTGCCAGCAGTAGGGACAGGGGAAGATCTGAAGCTTTCTTT.